One sample yielded the 30 T cell receptor beta chains listed below, sequenced in a study of T cells in Graves' hyperthyroidism and ophthalmopathy. Researchers took RNA transcripts and amplified the TCR beta CDR3 regions from them. HTBI primers were the set used in a first-round RT-PCR of the TCR CDR3. One entry per CDR3 protein, called by TCRdb with MiXCR from the multiplex PCR reads. This table holds under 350,000 distinct CDR3 sequences, more than 15% found once. The sample comprised blood. These TCRs come from a woman between 55 and 75 years old with Graves' ophthalmopathy.

This clonotype was detected only a few times. The V and J genes are TRBV10-3 and TRBJ1-6, with D unresolved. Germline V gene sequence: CDR1 ENHRY, CDR2 SYGVKD. V was shortened by 6 bases and J by 1 base, with 10 bases between the two germline ends. The CDR3 loop spans 15 amino acids. CDR3 DNA: TGTGCCATCAGGCCCATCAATTCCTATAATTCACCCCTCCACTTT. This translates into CAIRPINSYNSPLHF.

This clonotype was counted at least ten times. The chain carries TRBV20-1 and TRBJ2-5, with D unresolved. The CDR3 runs to 13 residues. CDR1 is DFQATT, CDR2 SNEGSKA, per germline (reference sequence). With 3 bases removed from V and 1 base from J, the gap between germline ends came to 9 bases. CDR3 DNA sequence: TGCAGTGCTAGCGACTGGATCCAAGAGACCCAGTACTTC. This sequence encodes CSASDWIQETQYF.

This clonotype was detected ten times or more. The chain has TRBV7-2 and TRBJ1-5, with 8 positions matching TRBD1. There are 15 residues in the CDR3. Trimming removed 3 bases from V and 2 bases from J; junction bases left unmatched: 3. Looked up from germline, CDR1 is SGHTA and CDR2 is FQGNSA. Here the CDR3 reads CASSLQGAGNQPQHF. For the CDR3, the DNA is TGTGCCAGCAGCTTGCAGGGGGCGGGCAATCAGCCCCAGCATTTT.

In this sample, this clonotype turned up a few times. The V and J genes are TRBV9 and TRBJ2-1; weak D call: TRBD1 (5 bases). Germline V gene sequence: CDR1 SGDLS, CDR2 YYNGEE. The CDR3 has 15 residues. V lost 0 bases to trimming and J lost 7 bases, with 14 bases between them. The CDR3 here is CASSVGGAPLNEQFF. The CDR3 DNA is TGTGCCAGCAGCGTAGGTGGGGCCCCTCTTAATGAGCAGTTCTTC. Variable domain in full (rest from reference TRBV9 and TRBJ2-1): DSGVTQTPKHLITATGQRVTLRCSPRSGDLSVYWYQQSLDQGLQFLIQYYNGEERAKGNILERFSAQQFPDLHSELNLSSLELGDSALYFCASSVGGAPLNEQFFGPGTRLTVL.

This clonotype was counted only a few times. The chain links TRBV5-4 to TRBJ2-2; 14 nucleotides match TRBD2. Germline CDR1 SGHNT, CDR2 YYREEE (reference sequence). With V trimmed by 6 bases and J by 1 base, 5 bases remained unmatched. This CDR3 has 17 amino acids. The CDR3 region is CASTRLAGGKNTGELFF. The CDR3 DNA follows: TGTGCCAGCACCCGACTAGCGGGAGGGAAGAACACCGGGGAGCTGTTTTTT.

Ten or more counts support this clonotype. V usage is TRBV20-1 and J usage is TRBJ1-2; 7 bases match TRBD1. The junction had 3 bases not matched to a gene; V was cut back by 3 bases and J by 5 bases. The germline V gene has CDR1 DFQATT and CDR2 SNEGSKA (reference sequence). This CDR3 comprises 12 residues. Here the CDR3 reads CSARDRTYGYTF. The CDR3 region has the DNA TGCAGTGCTAGGGACAGGACATATGGCTACACCTTC.

This chain links TRBV20-1 with TRBJ2-3; 7 nucleotides match TRBD2. Germline V lookup: CDR1 DFQATT, CDR2 SNEGSKA (reference sequence). This CDR3 has 14 amino acids. V dropped 6 bases and J dropped 1; count of bases not matched to a gene: 7. CDR3 sequence: CSAARGRGTDTQYF. As DNA, the CDR3 is TGCAGTGCGGCCCGGGGGAGGGGCACAGATACGCAGTATTTT.

In its sample, this clonotype was seen many times. The chain employs TRBV6-1 and TRBJ1-5; D is uncertain. Trimming cost V 6 bases and J 0 bases, with 12 bases left between them. The V gene's germline CDR1 is MNHNS and CDR2 SASEGT. The CDR3 extends over 15 amino acids. CDR3 in amino acids: CASRSRIYSNQPQHF. Written as DNA, the CDR3 is TGTGCCAGCAGATCAAGGATTTATAGCAATCAGCCCCAGCATTTT.

This clonotype was seen a few times. The chain has TRBV3-1 and TRBJ2-1, with D uncertain. CDR1 and CDR2 (germline): LGHDT, YNNKEL (reference sequence). This CDR3 is 15 amino acids long. V shed 1 base and J shed 0 bases, with 7 bases lying between them. This chain's CDR3 is CASSQVPASYNEQFF. Here the CDR3 DNA reads TGTGCCAGCAGCCAAGTTCCCGCCTCCTACAATGAGCAGTTCTTC.

Only a few counts were recorded for this clonotype. The rearrangement links TRBV20-1 to TRBJ2-7; either TRBD1 or TRBD2 may fit D (9 bases each). The germline gives CDR1 DFQATT, CDR2 SNEGSKA (reference sequence). This CDR3 is 16 amino acids long. Between the trimmed V and J ends, which lost 7 bases and 5 bases, there was a span of 27 bases. Here the CDR3 reads CSDTGGDGLAGNEQYF. The CDR3, as DNA: TGCAGTGACACAGGGGGCGACGGCCTAGCGGGAAACGAGCAGTACTTC.

This clonotype was detected ten times or more. V and J are TRBV12-3 or TRBV12-4 and TRBJ2-5, with a possible D match to TRBD1 (5 bases). V lost 3 bases to trimming and J lost 2 bases, with 10 bases between them. The CDR3 has 14 amino acids. CDR3 region: CASSFRADQETQYF. CDR3 DNA: TGTGCCAGCAGTTTCAGGGCGGATCAAGAGACCCAGTACTTC.

In its sample, this clonotype was seen many times. The rearrangement uses TRBV7-8 and TRBJ2-1; 7 bases fit TRBD2. Germline CDR1 SGHVS, CDR2 FQNEAQ. The J segment lost 10 bases and the V segment lost 5 bases, leaving 8 bases of the junction unmatched. This CDR3 region has 13 residues. CDR3 coding DNA: TGTGCCAGCAGCCCTTGGGGGGGGAGCGAGCAGTTCTTC. This codes for CASSPWGGSEQFF.

The table lists this clonotype with a few counts. A much larger clonotype is one base distant, so this may be a read error. The V gene is TRBV6-1, the J gene TRBJ1-5; D is unresolved. This CDR3 comprises 11 residues. Germline V gene data show CDR1 as MNHNS and CDR2 as SASEGT. Trimming shortened V by 6 bases and J by 5 bases, and 5 bases separated the two germline ends. The CDR3 DNA follows: TGTGCCAGCAGGGACGATCAGCCCCAGCATTTT. Its translation: CASRDDQPQHF.

The chain employs TRBV6-1 and TRBJ2-2; D unclear. Germline V gene data show CDR1 as MNHNS and CDR2 as SASEGT. The CDR3 has 15 amino acids. V was shortened by 8 bases and J by 0 bases, with 13 bases between the two germline ends. CDR3 DNA sequence: TGTGCCAGCTCCCGGTTAAGCGCGAACACCGGGGAGCTGTTTTTT. Protein product: CASSRLSANTGELFF.

Many counts were recorded for this clonotype. The chain is built from TRBV6-2 or TRBV6-3 and TRBJ2-7; D gene uncertain. This CDR3 spans 12 amino acids. Looked up from germline, CDR1 is MNHEY and CDR2 is SVGEGT. Trimming took 2 bases from V and 4 from J, leaving 6 bases between them. The CDR3 loop is CASSYRQYEQYF. The CDR3 DNA reads TGTGCCAGCAGTTACAGGCAGTACGAGCAGTACTTC.

This sequence joins TRBV5-4 and TRBJ2-1; 9 nucleotides align to TRBD2. This CDR3 spans 16 amino acids. The V gene's germline CDR1 is SGHNT and CDR2 YYREEE (reference sequence). The V gene end was trimmed by 4 bases and the J gene end by 6 bases; junction bases not matched to a gene: 11. Here the CDR3 reads CASSVTGTSSSNEQFF. The CDR3 DNA sequence: TGTGCCAGCAGCGTAACCGGGACTAGCTCTTCCAATGAGCAGTTCTTC.

This clonotype was seen more than once but under ten times. The chain employs TRBV18 and TRBJ2-1; 12 nucleotides agree with TRBD2. This CDR3 comprises 15 residues. With 3 bases clipped from V and 7 bases from J, the junction kept 4 bases outside the gene matches. Per the germline V gene, CDR1 is KGHSH and CDR2 is LQKENI. The CDR3 sequence: CASSPPGTSGNEQFF. The CDR3 DNA follows: TGTGCCAGCTCACCGCCCGGGACTAGCGGGAATGAGCAGTTCTTC.

This clonotype was detected many times. The genes are TRBV6-1 and TRBJ2-7; D is possibly TRBD1 (6 bases). CDR1 and CDR2 from the germline V gene are MNHNS and SASEGT. This CDR3 is 15 amino acids long. V lost 8 bases, J lost 0 bases, and 17 bases lay in between. The CDR3 is CASQKGDSDSYEQYF. The DNA of the CDR3 is TGTGCCAGCCAAAAGGGGGATAGTGACTCCTACGAGCAGTACTTC.

V is TRBV20-1 and J is TRBJ2-5; D unresolved. The ends were cut back, 0 bases at V and 1 base at J, with 6 bases in the middle. The CDR3 is made up of 13 amino acids. Germline CDR1 reads DFQATT; CDR2 reads SNEGSKA (reference sequence). The CDR3 spells CSARDDIQETQYF. The CDR3 bases are TGCAGTGCTAGAGATGATATCCAAGAGACCCAGTACTTC.

This clonotype was detected many times. The rearrangement joins TRBV10-2 to TRBJ2-3; D is unresolved. The CDR3 has 12 amino acids. Germline V gene data show CDR1 as WSHSY and CDR2 as SAAADI. V was pared by 1 base and J by 5 bases, with 4 bases between. CDR3 region: CASSELGDTQYF. The CDR3 nucleotides are TGCGCCAGCAGTGAGTTGGGAGATACGCAGTATTTT.

The sample holds many counts of this clonotype. This chain joins TRBV20-1 and TRBJ1-6; D gene unclear. Trimming removed 3 bases at V and 9 bases at J, with 24 bases between. From germline, CDR1 is DFQATT and CDR2 SNEGSKA (reference sequence). The CDR3 is made up of 17 amino acids. The CDR3 DNA reads as TGCAGTGCTAGGTGGGCTCTGCAGGCGGCAGGAGTTTCACCCCTCCACTTT. Translating gives CSARWALQAAGVSPLHF.

Ten or more counts support this clonotype. The J gene is TRBJ2-1, the V gene TRBV5-1; 10 nucleotides agree with TRBD2. The V segment lost 1 base and the J segment 7 bases; nucleotides outside the gene matches: 5. There are 15 residues in the CDR3. Germline V gene data show CDR1 as SGHRS and CDR2 as YFSETQ. CDR3 bases: TGCGCCAGCAGCTTGATCCTAGCGGGAGATAATGAGCAGTTCTTC. Amino acids: CASSLILAGDNEQFF.

This clonotype was counted many times. This chain joins TRBV28 and TRBJ2-5; 11 bases fit TRBD2. Germline V gene lookup returns CDR1 MDHEN and CDR2 SYDVKM. The CDR3 runs to 15 residues. Germline trimming cut 2 bases from V and 5 bases from J; bases unmatched to any gene: 4. The DNA for the CDR3 is TGTGCCAGCAGTTTAGTAGCGGGAGGGTGGGAGACCCAGTACTTC. Translation: CASSLVAGGWETQYF. The whole variable domain, remainder taken from reference TRBV28 and TRBJ2-5, is DVKVTQSSRYLVKRTGEKVFLECVQDMDHENMFWYRQDPGLGLRLIYFSYDVKMKEKGDIPEGYSVSREKKERFSLILESASTNQTSMYLCASSLVAGGWETQYFGPGTRLLVL.

This clonotype was observed a few times. The chain recombines TRBV9 with TRBJ2-7, with no clear D. The ends were cut back, 0 bases at V and 2 bases at J, with 9 bases in the middle. The V gene's germline CDR1 is SGDLS and CDR2 YYNGEE. This CDR3 spans 14 amino acids. CDR3 in DNA: TGTGCCAGCAGCGTAGCCCCTGGGGCCTACGAGCAGTACTTC. It yields the protein CASSVAPGAYEQYF.

In its sample, this clonotype was seen many times. The chain joins TRBV20-1 to TRBJ2-7; 11 positions agree with TRBD2. This CDR3 contains 15 residues. Germline V gene lookup returns CDR1 DFQATT and CDR2 SNEGSKA (reference sequence). V trimming: 4 bases; J trimming: 2 bases; junction bases outside the gene matches: 7. CDR3: CSAKIPLAGAYEQYF. The CDR3, as DNA: TGCAGTGCTAAAATCCCACTAGCGGGAGCCTACGAGCAGTACTTC.

This clonotype was counted between two and nine times. The J gene is TRBJ1-5, the V gene TRBV25-1; the D gene is possibly TRBD1 (6 bases). V was trimmed by 5 bases and J by 8 bases, leaving 13 bases between them. Germline V CDR1 and CDR2: MGHDK, SYGVNS. This CDR3 spans 13 amino acids. CDR3 DNA sequence: TGTGCCAGCAGTTCACGGGAGGGGGAGCCCCAGCATTTT. The encoded protein is CASSSREGEPQHF.

This clonotype has at least ten counts. The genes are TRBV7-6 and TRBJ2-1; 11 nucleotides agree with TRBD2. Looked up from germline, CDR1 is SGHVS and CDR2 is FNYEAQ. J lost 9 bases, V lost 1 base, and 8 bases had no gene match. The CDR3 is 16 residues long. The CDR3 DNA sequence: TGTGCCAGCAGCTTAGGTAGCGGGAGGGCCTTGAGTGAGCAGTTCTTC. Its translation is CASSLGSGRALSEQFF.

This clonotype was observed at least ten times. V and J are TRBV30 and TRBJ2-7, with TRBD1 as a possible D gene (6 bases). This CDR3 has 15 residues. Per germline, CDR1 GTSNPN and CDR2 SVGIG (reference sequence). Between the trimmed V and J ends, which lost 3 bases and 0 bases, there was a span of 15 bases. The CDR3: CAWRKNTGISYEQYF. The CDR3 bases are TGTGCCTGGAGGAAAAATACAGGGATCTCCTACGAGCAGTACTTC.

CDR3 sequence reads: CASSVSPAKYGYTF. The CDR3 bases are TGTGCCAGCAGCGTATCACCAGCGAAATATGGCTACACCTTC. The chain carries TRBV9 and TRBJ1-2; D gene uncertain. V was trimmed by 1 base and J by 5 bases, leaving 12 bases between them. Germline CDR1 and CDR2: SGDLS and YYNGEE. The CDR3 is 14 amino acids.

This clonotype showed up just once. A clone one base away is much larger, so this may be a read error. This rearrangement joins TRBV3-1 to TRBJ2-1; D not certain. The CDR3 has 12 amino acids. V was clipped by 4 bases and J by 9 bases, with 10 bases between them. Germline assignment: CDR1 LGHDT and CDR2 YNNKEL (reference sequence). Written as DNA, the CDR3 is TGTGCCAGCAGCCCCCAATTGGGTGAGCAGTTCTTC. This codes for CASSPQLGEQFF.